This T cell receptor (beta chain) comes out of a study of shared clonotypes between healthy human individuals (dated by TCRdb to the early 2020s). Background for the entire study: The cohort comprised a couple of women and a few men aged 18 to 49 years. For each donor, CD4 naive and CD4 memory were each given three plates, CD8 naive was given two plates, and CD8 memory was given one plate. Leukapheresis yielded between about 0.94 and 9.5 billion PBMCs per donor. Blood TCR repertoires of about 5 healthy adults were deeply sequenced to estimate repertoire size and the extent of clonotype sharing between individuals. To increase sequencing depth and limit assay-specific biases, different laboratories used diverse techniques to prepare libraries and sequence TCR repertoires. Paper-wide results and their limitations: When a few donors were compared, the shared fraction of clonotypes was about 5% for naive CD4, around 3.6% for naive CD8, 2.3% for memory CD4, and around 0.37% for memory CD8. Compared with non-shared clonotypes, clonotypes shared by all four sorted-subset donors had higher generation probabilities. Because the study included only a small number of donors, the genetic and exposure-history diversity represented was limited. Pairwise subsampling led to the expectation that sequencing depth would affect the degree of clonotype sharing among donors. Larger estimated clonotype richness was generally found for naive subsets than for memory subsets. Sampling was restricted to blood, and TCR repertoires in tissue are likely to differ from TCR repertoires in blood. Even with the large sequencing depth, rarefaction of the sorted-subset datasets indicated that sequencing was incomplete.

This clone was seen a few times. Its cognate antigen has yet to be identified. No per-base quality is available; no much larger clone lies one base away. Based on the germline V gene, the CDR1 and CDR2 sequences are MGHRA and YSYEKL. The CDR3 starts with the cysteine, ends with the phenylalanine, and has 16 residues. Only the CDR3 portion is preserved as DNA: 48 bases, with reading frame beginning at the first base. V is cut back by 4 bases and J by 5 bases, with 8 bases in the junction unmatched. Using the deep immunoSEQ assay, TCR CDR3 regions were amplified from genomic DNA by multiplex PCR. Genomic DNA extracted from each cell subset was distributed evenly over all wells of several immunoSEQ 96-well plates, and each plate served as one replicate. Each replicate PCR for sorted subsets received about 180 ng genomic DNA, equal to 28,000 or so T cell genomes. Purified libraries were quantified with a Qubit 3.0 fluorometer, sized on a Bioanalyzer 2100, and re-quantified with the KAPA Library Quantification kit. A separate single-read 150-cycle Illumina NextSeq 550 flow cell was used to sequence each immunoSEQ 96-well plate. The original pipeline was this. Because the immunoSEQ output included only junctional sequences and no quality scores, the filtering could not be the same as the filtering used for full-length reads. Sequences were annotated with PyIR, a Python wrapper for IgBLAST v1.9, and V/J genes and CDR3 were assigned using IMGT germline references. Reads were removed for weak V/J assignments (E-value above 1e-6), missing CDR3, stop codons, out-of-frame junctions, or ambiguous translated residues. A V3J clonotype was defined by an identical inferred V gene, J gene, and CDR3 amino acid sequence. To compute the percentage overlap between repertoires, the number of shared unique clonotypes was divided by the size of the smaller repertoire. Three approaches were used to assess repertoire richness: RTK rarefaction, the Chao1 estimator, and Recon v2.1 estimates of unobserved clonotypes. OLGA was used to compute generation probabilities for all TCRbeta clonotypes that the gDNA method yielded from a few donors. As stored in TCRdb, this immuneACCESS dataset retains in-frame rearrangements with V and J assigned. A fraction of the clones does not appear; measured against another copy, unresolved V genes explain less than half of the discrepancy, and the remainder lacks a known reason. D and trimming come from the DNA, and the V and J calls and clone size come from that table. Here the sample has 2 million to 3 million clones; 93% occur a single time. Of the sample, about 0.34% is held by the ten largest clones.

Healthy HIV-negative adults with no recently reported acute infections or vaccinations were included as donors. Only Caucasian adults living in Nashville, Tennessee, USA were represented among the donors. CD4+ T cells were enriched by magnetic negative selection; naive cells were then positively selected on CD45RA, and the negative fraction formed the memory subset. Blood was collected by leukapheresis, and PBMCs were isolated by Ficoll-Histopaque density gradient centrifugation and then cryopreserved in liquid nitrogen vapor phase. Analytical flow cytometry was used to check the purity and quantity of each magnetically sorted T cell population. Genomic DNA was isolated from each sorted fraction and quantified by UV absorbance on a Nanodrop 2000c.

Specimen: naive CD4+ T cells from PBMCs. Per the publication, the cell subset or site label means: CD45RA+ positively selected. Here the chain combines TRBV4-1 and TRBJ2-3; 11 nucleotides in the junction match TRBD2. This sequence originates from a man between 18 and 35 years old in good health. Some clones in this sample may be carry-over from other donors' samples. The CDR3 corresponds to CASSPGLAGLRDTQYF. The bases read TGCGCCAGCAGCCCTGGACTAGCGGGCCTAAGAGATACGCAGTATTTT.